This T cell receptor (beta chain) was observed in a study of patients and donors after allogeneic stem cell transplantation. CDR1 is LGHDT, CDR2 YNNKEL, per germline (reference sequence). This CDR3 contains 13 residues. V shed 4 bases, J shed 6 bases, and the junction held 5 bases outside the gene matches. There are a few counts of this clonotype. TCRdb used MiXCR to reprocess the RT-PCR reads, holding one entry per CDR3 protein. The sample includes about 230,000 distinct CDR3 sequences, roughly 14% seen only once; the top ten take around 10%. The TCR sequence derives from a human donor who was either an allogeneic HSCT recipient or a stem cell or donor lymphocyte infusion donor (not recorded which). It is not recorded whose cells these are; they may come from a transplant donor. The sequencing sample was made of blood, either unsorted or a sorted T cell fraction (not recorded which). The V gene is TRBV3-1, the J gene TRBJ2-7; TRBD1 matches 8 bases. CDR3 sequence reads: CASSPPDRAEQYF. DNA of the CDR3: TGTGCCAGCAGCCCACCGGACAGGGCCGAGCAGTACTTC.